This T cell receptor (beta chain) was obtained from a study of identical twins. Findings and limits, study-wide: Recombination models fit unrelated individuals' TCR alpha sharing but underestimated twins'. Excess twin sharing in beta out-of-frame sequences was weaker.

Template switching introduced a universal primer site, and the cDNA bore unique molecular identifiers. One entry per CDR3 protein, called by TCRdb with MiXCR from the 5' RACE reads. The sample records approximately 1.8 million distinct CDR3 sequences, under 35% being singletons. This clonotype was found many times. The target antigen is unknown. CDR1 SGHTA and CDR2 FQGNSA come from the germline V gene. The ends were cut back, 3 bases at V and 2 bases at J, with 9 bases in the middle. The CDR3 length is 14 residues. There were only healthy Caucasians among the donors. This clonotype was sampled from a newborn girl in good health. This chain links TRBV7-2 with TRBJ2-3; no clear D gene. Sequencing input: cord blood. CDR3 residues: CASSLRPYTDTQYF. CDR3 sequence (DNA): TGTGCCAGCAGCTTGCGGCCATACACAGATACGCAGTATTTT.